One and the same sample provided the 18 T cell receptor beta chains below, sequenced in a study of cytomegalovirus exposure and HLA in healthy donors. The repertoire was sequenced with immunoSEQ multiplex PCR; TCRdb's copy has only in-frame clones and lacks some. This table has 190,000 or so clones, around 83% appearing once. Material for sequencing was PBMCs. The receptor source for this set is a woman under 40 in good health and CMV-seropositive.

V and J are TRBV6-5 and TRBJ2-7; tentatively, D is TRBD2 (6 bases). V lost 6 bases, J lost 4 bases, and 13 bases lay in between. Germline V lookup: CDR1 MNHEY, CDR2 SVGAGI. CDR3 size: 13 residues. The CDR3 bases are TGTGCCAGCAGAGGAGCCAGCGGGTACGAGCAGTACTTC. Its protein product is CASRGASGYEQYF.

This rearrangement joins TRBV6-5 to TRBJ1-5; 9 bases are a match to TRBD1. CDR1 MNHEY and CDR2 SVGAGI come from the germline V gene. V lost 0 bases and J lost 6; bases outside the gene matches: 0. This CDR3 has 14 residues. The CDR3 loop is CASSYSDRGQPQHF. In DNA form, the CDR3 reads TGTGCCAGCAGTTACTCGGACAGGGGTCAGCCCCAGCATTTT.

The chain combines TRBV29-1 with TRBJ1-4; D is perhaps TRBD1 (5 bases). V lost 7 bases and J 3 bases, leaving 12 bases between the germline ends. The germline gives CDR1 SQVTM, CDR2 ANQGSEA. The CDR3 loop spans 13 amino acids. CDR3 loop: CSAQTVPNEKLFF. As DNA, the CDR3 is TGCAGCGCCCAGACAGTACCTAATGAAAAACTGTTTTTT.

The rearrangement uses TRBV27 and TRBJ1-2; D might be TRBD1 (5 bases). V gave up 2 bases and J gave up 8 bases, with 12 bases separating them. CDR1 is MNHEY and CDR2 is SMNVEV in the germline V gene (reference sequence). This CDR3 is 13 amino acids long. The CDR3 sequence is CASSLNSGRGYTF. The CDR3 bases are TGTGCCAGCAGTTTAAATTCAGGGCGCGGCTACACCTTC.

The chain carries TRBV19 and TRBJ1-5; D unclear. Germline CDR1 LNHDA, CDR2 SQIVND (reference sequence). CDR3 length: 13 residues. V was trimmed by 5 bases and J by 7 bases, leaving 12 bases between them. CDR3 region: CASSSTITQPQHF. The CDR3 DNA follows: TGTGCCAGTAGTTCCACAATAACCCAGCCCCAGCATTTT.

The CDR3 loop is CSVSLGQAVSGANVLTF. CDR3 in DNA: TGCAGCGTTTCCTTGGGACAGGCAGTCTCTGGGGCCAACGTCCTGACTTTC. The chain employs TRBV29-1 and TRBJ2-6, with 8 bases that match TRBD1. This CDR3 has 17 residues. V shed 5 bases, J shed 0 bases, and the junction held 9 bases outside the gene matches. Germline V gene data show CDR1 as SQVTM and CDR2 as ANQGSEA.

The chain joins TRBV5-1 to TRBJ2-1, with 9 positions matching TRBD2. The CDR3 is made up of 17 amino acids. Trimming cost V 4 bases and J 4 bases; bases outside gene matches: 12. CDR1 and CDR2 (germline): SGHRS, YFSETQ. This chain's CDR3 is CASSQGTSLGMYNEQFF. CDR3 DNA: TGCGCCAGCAGCCAGGGGACTAGCCTTGGGATGTACAATGAGCAGTTCTTC.

The V and J genes are TRBV28 and TRBJ2-2; D is ambiguous. Between the trimmed V and J ends, which lost 7 bases and 4 bases, there was a span of 10 bases. CDR1 MDHEN and CDR2 SYDVKM come from the germline V gene. The CDR3 consists of 13 residues. The CDR3 nucleotides are TGTGCCAGCACCCCGCGTGGCACCGGGGAGCTGTTTTTT. Amino acids: CASTPRGTGELFF.

This clone was seen at least ten times. The chain carries TRBV10-1 and TRBJ2-1, with 8 bases that match TRBD1. The CDR3 extends over 15 amino acids. Trimming took 3 bases from V and 7 from J; bases not matched to a gene: 8. CDR1 and CDR2 (germline): WNHNN, SYGVQD (reference sequence). In DNA, the CDR3 is TGCGCCAGCAGTGAATGGCAGGGGGCTAGGAATGAGCAGTTCTTC. This encodes CASSEWQGARNEQFF.

The CDR3 DNA reads TGTGCCAGCAGTTCGATTAGGTACAGCCATAAGGTCTATGGCTACACCTTC. This encodes CASSSIRYSHKVYGYTF. This chain joins TRBV28 and TRBJ1-2; D is undetermined. Germline V gene lookup returns CDR1 MDHEN and CDR2 SYDVKM. V gave up 4 bases and J gave up 4 bases, with 22 bases separating them. CDR3 length: 17 amino acids.

V usage is TRBV7-2 and J usage is TRBJ2-7; TRBD1 agrees at 7 bases. The CDR3 is 15 residues long. With 5 bases clipped from V and 2 bases from J, the junction kept 9 bases outside the gene matches. CDR1 is SGHTA, CDR2 FQGNSA, per germline. The CDR3 region is CASSPQSGTAYEQYF. CDR3 in DNA: TGTGCCAGCAGCCCACAGTCCGGGACAGCCTACGAGCAGTACTTC.

DNA of the CDR3: TGTGCCAGCAGTTATGGAGCGGGAGTCGGAAATGAGCAGTTCTTC. The encoded protein is CASSYGAGVGNEQFF. The chain is built from TRBV6-5 and TRBJ2-1, with 8 bases matching TRBD2. The V and J ends lost 3 bases and 7 bases, in that order; junction bases with no gene match: 8. Looked up from germline, CDR1 is MNHEY and CDR2 is SVGAGI. This CDR3 has 15 residues.

The chain is built from TRBV7-2 and TRBJ2-2; tentatively, D is TRBD1 (6 bases). CDR1 is SGHTA and CDR2 is FQGNSA in the germline V gene. This CDR3 has 13 amino acids. V was trimmed by 7 bases and J by 7 bases, leaving 13 bases between them. The CDR3 loop reads CASIFGGHGELFF. CDR3 nucleotide sequence: TGTGCCAGCATCTTTGGGGGCCACGGGGAGCTGTTTTTT.

The chain has TRBV6-1 and TRBJ2-7; D gene ambiguous. Between the trimmed V and J ends, which lost 3 bases and 1 base, there was a span of 4 bases. The CDR3 runs to 12 residues. Germline values: CDR1 MNHNS, CDR2 SASEGT. CDR3 nucleotides: TGTGCCAGCAGTGACAGATCCTACGAGCAGTACTTC. Translation: CASSDRSYEQYF.

In nucleotides, the CDR3 is TGTGCCAGCAGTTCTCGGGACAACGCGAACACTGAAGCTTTCTTT. It codes for CASSSRDNANTEAFF. The J gene is TRBJ1-1, the V gene TRBV6-6, with D perhaps matching TRBD1 (6 bases). V dropped 4 bases and J dropped 1 base, with 13 bases sitting between them. This CDR3 region has 15 residues. Germline V gene lookup returns CDR1 MNHNY and CDR2 SVGAGI (reference sequence).

This clone was detected once. The J gene is TRBJ1-5, the V gene TRBV27, with D unresolved. Germline CDR1 and CDR2: MNHEY and SMNVEV (reference sequence). V shed 0 bases and J shed 6 bases, with 12 bases lying between them. The length of the CDR3 is 15 residues. CDR3 coding DNA: TGTGCCAGCAGTTTATCGTTGGGCCAGATTCAGCCCCAGCATTTT. Protein sequence: CASSLSLGQIQPQHF.

The chain joins TRBV4-2 to TRBJ1-5; no firm D call. The ends were cut back, 4 bases at V and 4 bases at J, with 8 bases in the middle. The CDR3 covers 13 residues. Germline V gives CDR1 LGHNA, CDR2 YNFKEQ. The CDR3 protein is CASSLVVNQPQHF. The CDR3 DNA is TGTGCCAGCAGCCTCGTCGTTAATCAGCCCCAGCATTTT.

This chain links TRBV9 with TRBJ1-1; TRBD1 might be the D (5 bases). This CDR3 contains 14 residues. CDR1 SGDLS and CDR2 YYNGEE come from the germline V gene. V lost 0 bases and J lost 8, with 14 bases in between. CDR3 nucleotides: TGTGCCAGCAGCGTAGCTCCGGCAGGGCCAGAAGCTTTCTTT. It is translated as CASSVAPAGPEAFF. Variable domain in full (rest from reference TRBV9 and TRBJ1-1): DSGVTQTPKHLITATGQRVTLRCSPRSGDLSVYWYQQSLDQGLQFLIQYYNGEERAKGNILERFSAQQFPDLHSELNLSSLELGDSALYFCASSVAPAGPEAFFGQGTRLTVV.